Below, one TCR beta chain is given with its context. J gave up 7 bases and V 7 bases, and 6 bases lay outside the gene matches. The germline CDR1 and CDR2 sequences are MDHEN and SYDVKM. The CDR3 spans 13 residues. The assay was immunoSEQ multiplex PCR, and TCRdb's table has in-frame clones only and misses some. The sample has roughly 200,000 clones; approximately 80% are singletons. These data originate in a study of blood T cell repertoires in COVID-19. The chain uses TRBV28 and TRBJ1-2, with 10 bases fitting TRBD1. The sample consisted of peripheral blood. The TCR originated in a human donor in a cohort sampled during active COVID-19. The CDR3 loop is CASTATGGGGYTF. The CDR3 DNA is TGTGCCAGCACCGCGACAGGGGGCGGTGGCTACACCTTC.